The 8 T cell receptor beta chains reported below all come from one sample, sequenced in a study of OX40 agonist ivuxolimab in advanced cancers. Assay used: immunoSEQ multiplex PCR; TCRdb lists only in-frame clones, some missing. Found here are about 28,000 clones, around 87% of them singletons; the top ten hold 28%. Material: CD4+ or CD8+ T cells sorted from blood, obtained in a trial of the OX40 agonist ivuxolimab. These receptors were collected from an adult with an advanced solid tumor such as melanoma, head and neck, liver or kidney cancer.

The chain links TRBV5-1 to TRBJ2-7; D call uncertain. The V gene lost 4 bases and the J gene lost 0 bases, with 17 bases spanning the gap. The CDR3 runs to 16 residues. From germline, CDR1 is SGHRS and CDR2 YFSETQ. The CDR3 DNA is TGCGCCAGCAGCCCGGACCGAAACCGCCTCTCCTACGAGCAGTACTTC. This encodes CASSPDRNRLSYEQYF.

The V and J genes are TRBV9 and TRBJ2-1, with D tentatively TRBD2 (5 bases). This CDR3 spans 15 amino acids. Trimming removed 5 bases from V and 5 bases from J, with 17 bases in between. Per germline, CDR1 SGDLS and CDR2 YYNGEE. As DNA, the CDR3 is TGTGCCAGCAGAGCCTCGCCGGGAAACAACAATGAGCAGTTCTTC. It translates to CASRASPGNNNEQFF.

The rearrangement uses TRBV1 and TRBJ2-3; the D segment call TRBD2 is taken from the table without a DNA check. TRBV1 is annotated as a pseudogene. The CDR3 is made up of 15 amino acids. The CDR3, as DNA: TGCACCAGCAGCCGCCCTAGCGGAAAGAAAGATACGCAGTATTTT. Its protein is CTSSRPSGKKDTQYF.

The CDR3, as DNA: TGTGCCAGCGGGAGGGGAGGGGACTACGAGCAGTACTTC. It translates to CASGRGGDYEQYF. The V call is TRBV9, the J call TRBJ2-7; 7 bases fit TRBD2. In germline, CDR1 is SGDLS, CDR2 YYNGEE. J was trimmed by 3 bases and V by 7 bases; bases with no gene match: 7. The CDR3 spans 13 residues.

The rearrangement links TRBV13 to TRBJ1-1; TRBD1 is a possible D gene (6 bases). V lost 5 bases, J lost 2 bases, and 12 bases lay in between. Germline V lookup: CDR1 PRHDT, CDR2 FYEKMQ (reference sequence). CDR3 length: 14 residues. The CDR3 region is CASSRRTANTEAFF. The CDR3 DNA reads TGTGCCAGCAGCCGAAGGACAGCAAACACTGAAGCTTTCTTT.

The CDR3 here is CASSPAPGQGAYEQYF. The DNA of the CDR3 is TGTGCCAGCAGCCCCGCTCCGGGACAGGGGGCCTACGAGCAGTACTTC. V is TRBV7-6 and J is TRBJ2-7; TRBD1 agrees at 11 bases. The V gene end was trimmed by 5 bases and the J gene end by 2 bases; junction bases not matched to a gene: 8. The germline V gene has CDR1 SGHVS and CDR2 FNYEAQ. This CDR3 is 16 amino acids long.

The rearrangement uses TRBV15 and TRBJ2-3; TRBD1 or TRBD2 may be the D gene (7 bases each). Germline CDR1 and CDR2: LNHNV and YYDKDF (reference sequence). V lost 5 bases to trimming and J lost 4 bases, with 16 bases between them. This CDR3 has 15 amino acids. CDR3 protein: CATSLRGGGADTQYF. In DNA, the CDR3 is TGTGCCACCAGCCTCAGGGGAGGGGGCGCAGATACGCAGTATTTT.

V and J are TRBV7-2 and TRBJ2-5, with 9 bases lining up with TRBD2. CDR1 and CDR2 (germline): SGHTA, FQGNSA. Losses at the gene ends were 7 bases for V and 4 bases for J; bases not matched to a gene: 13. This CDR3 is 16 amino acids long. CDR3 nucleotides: TGTGCCAGCATCCCAGTGGCTAGCGGGGTCAGAGAGACCCAGTACTTC. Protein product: CASIPVASGVRETQYF.